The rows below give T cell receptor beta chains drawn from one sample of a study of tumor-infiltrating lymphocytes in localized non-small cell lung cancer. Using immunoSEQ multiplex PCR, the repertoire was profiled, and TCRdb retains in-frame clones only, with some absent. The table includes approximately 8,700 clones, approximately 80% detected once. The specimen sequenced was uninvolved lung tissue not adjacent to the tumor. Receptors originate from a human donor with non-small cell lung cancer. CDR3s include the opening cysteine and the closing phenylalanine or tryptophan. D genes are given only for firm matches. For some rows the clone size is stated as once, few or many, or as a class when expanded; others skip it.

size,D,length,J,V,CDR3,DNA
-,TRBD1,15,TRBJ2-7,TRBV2,CASSPPGQGSYEQYF,TGTGCCAGCAGCCCACCGGGACAGGGAAGTTACGAGCAGTACTTC
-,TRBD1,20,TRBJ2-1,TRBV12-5,CASGWDKGTGGPQNGYEQFF,TGTGCTAGTGGTTGGGATAAGGGGACAGGGGGCCCCCAGAACGGGTATGAGCAGTTCTTC
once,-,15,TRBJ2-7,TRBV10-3,CAISEGADKAYEQYF,TGTGCCATCAGTGAGGGGGCGGACAAAGCCTACGAGCAGTACTTC
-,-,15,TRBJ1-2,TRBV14,CASSQEGGGVYGYTF,TGTGCCAGCAGCCAAGAGGGGGGCGGCGTGTATGGCTACACCTTC
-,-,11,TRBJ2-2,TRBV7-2,CASSPPGELFF,TGTGCCAGCAGCCCTCCCGGGGAGCTGTTTTTT
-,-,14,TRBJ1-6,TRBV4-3,CASSQEVGASPLHF,TGCGCCAGCAGCCAAGAGGTGGGGGCTTCACCCCTCCACTTT
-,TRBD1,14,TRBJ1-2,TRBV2,CASSEGTGEGGYTF,TGTGCCAGCAGTGAAGGGACAGGGGAGGGTGGCTACACCTTC
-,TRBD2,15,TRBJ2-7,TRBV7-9,CASSSPPAGVYEQYF,TGTGCCAGCAGCTCCCCTCCAGCGGGGGTGTACGAGCAGTACTTC
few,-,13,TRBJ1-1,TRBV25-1,CASSSFEVPEAFF,TGTGCCAGCAGTTCCTTCGAGGTCCCTGAAGCTTTCTTT
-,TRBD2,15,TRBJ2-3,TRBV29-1,CSVGGTSGGADTQYF,TGCAGCGTTGGAGGGACTAGCGGGGGGGCGGATACGCAGTATTTT
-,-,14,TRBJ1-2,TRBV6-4,CASSSVPGPYGYTF,TGTGCCAGCAGTTCTGTCCCGGGCCCCTATGGCTACACCTTC
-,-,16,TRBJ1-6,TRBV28,CASSPLSLGRDSPLHF,TGTGCCAGCAGTCCCCTTTCCCTGGGGAGGGATTCACCCCTCCACTTT
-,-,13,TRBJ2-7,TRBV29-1,CSVEGEYSYEQYF,TGCAGCGTTGAAGGGGAATATAGCTACGAGCAGTACTTC
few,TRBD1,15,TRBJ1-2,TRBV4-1,CASSQDRGDRAGYTF,TGCGCCAGCAGCCAAGATAGGGGGGACAGGGCTGGCTACACCTTC
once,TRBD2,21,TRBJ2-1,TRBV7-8,CASSLAGSGTSGSSSYNEQFF,TGTGCCAGCAGCTTAGCTGGGTCGGGGACTAGCGGCTCGAGCTCCTACAATGAGCAGTTCTTC
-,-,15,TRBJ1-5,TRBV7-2,CASSLDGKFNQPQHF,TGTGCCAGCAGCTTAGACGGAAAATTTAATCAGCCCCAGCATTTT
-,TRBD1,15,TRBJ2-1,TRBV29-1,CSVNPPGQANNEQFF,TGCAGCGTTAACCCCCCGGGACAGGCCAACAATGAGCAGTTCTTC
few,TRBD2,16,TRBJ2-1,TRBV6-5,CASSYVTSGLYNEQFF,TGTGCCAGCAGTTACGTTACTAGCGGGTTATACAATGAGCAGTTCTTC
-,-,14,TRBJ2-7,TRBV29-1,CSVEIQGPTYEQYF,TGCAGCGTTGAGATCCAGGGGCCGACCTACGAGCAGTACTTC
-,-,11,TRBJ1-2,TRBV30,CAWSVGVGYTF,TGTGCCTGGAGTGTAGGGGTCGGCTACACCTTC
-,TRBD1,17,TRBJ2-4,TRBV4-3,CASSQSLRDRDHGIQYF,TGCGCCAGCAGCCAAAGCCTCCGGGACAGGGATCATGGCATTCAGTACTTC
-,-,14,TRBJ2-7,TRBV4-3,CASSQDLEGLEQYF,TGCGCCAGCAGCCAAGATCTAGAAGGGCTCGAGCAGTACTTC
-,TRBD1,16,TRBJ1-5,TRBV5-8,CASSRGQGIGNQPQHF,TGTGCCAGCAGCAGAGGACAGGGAATAGGCAATCAGCCCCAGCATTTT
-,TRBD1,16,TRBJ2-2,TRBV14,CASSQPGTVTTGELFF,TGTGCCAGCAGCCAACCCGGGACAGTCACCACCGGGGAGCTGTTTTTT
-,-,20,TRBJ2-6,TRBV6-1,CASSDGWRSLFAAGANVLTF,TGTGCCAGCAGTGACGGTTGGCGGAGCCTTTTCGCCGCAGGGGCCAACGTCCTGACTTTC